Listed below are T cell receptor beta chains from one sample, sequenced in a study of shared clonotypes between healthy human individuals. TCRdb keeps only in-frame clones here, not all; method: immunoSEQ multiplex PCR. The sample lists 600,000 to 750,000 clones, about 90% seen once, with 34% in the top ten. The source material was memory CD8+ T cells from PBMCs. These TCRs come from a man aged 18-30 years in good health. Some clones in this sample may be carry-over from other donors' samples. Both conserved end residues are part of each CDR3. D genes are given only for firm matches. Clone size appears in some rows only: once, few, many, or a class for an expanded clone.

>TRBJ2-1|TRBV4-1|-|-
CASSQLDNWNNEQFF
TGCGCCAGCAGCCAATTGGATAATTGGAACAATGAGCAGTTCTTC
>TRBJ2-7|TRBV7-2|-|-
CASSLVDGELYEQYF
TGTGCCAGCAGCTTAGTGGACGGAGAGTTGTACGAGCAGTACTTC
>TRBJ1-3|TRBV7-2|-|-
CASSSGIRTDPVYF
TGTGCCAGCAGCTCCGGGATACGGACAGACCCCGTATATTTT
>TRBJ1-1|TRBV19|once|-
CASSIAGTEAFF
TGTGCCAGTAGTATAGCCGGCACTGAAGCTTTCTTT
>TRBJ2-3|TRBV19|-|-
CASSIRSYTDTQYF
TGTGCCAGTAGTATACGGAGTTACACAGATACGCAGTATTTT
>TRBJ2-1|TRBV9|few|-
CASSVSGATDEQFF
TGTGCCAGCAGCGTATCCGGGGCGACGGATGAGCAGTTCTTC
>TRBJ2-7|TRBV7-9|-|TRBD2
CASSLVSRSSGSYEQYF
TGTGCCAGCAGCTTAGTATCTCGGTCTAGCGGGAGTTACGAGCAGTACTTC
>TRBJ2-3|TRBV15|-|-
CATSRDRGRTDTQYF
TGTGCCACCAGCAGAGATCGGGGTAGGACAGATACGCAGTATTTT
>TRBJ2-1|TRBV11-2|-|TRBD2
CASSLVAGEAHEQFF
TGTGCCAGCAGCTTAGTAGCGGGAGAGGCCCATGAGCAGTTCTTC
>TRBJ2-5|TRBV7-9|-|-
CASSWSIAEGGETQYF
TGTGCCAGCAGCTGGTCCATAGCGGAGGGGGGAGAGACCCAGTACTTC
>TRBJ2-7|TRBV30|-|TRBD2
CAWSVPAGGYEQYF
TGTGCCTGGAGTGTTCCAGCGGGAGGCTACGAGCAGTACTTC